This TCR beta chain came from a study of cytotoxic CD8 clonotypes in ibrutinib-treated CLL. At the level of the study: Response was recorded as partial in some 24 patients and complete in 2; at median roughly 62 months, approximately 15 remained remitted and approximately twelve had progressed.

Study-level findings and limits: Whereas clonality rose at ibrutinib response, it declined toward baseline at progression. Treatment saw public clonotypes, which were uncommon, either contract or stay stable.

With regard to this clone: Its antigen is not identified.

Germline V gene sequence: CDR1 MNHEY, CDR2 SMNVEV (reference sequence). V lost 2 bases to trimming and J lost 5 bases; unmatched junction nucleotides: 0. The CDR3 sequence is 13 residues long. Sequenced by immunoSEQ multiplex PCR; TCRdb stores in-frame clones only, minus some. The data hold around 42,000 clones, with about 65% observed a single time. V gene TRBV27 combines with J gene TRBJ2-1; 7 bases are a match to TRBD1. The sequences come from PBMCs, collected after 24 months of ibrutinib treatment. This TCR was recovered from a human donor with chronic lymphocytic leukemia. DNA for the CDR3: TGTGCCAGCAGTTTACAGGGGGACAATGAGCAGTTCTTC. As protein: CASSLQGDNEQFF.